This T cell receptor beta chain appears in the sequencing data of a study of shared clonotypes between healthy human individuals. The CDR3 totals 17 residues. Germline CDR1 SGHNT, CDR2 YYREEE (reference sequence). V was clipped by 4 bases and J by 6 bases; unmatched bases: 11. Nashville, Tennessee was home to all donors, each a Caucasian adult. Each cell subset's genomic DNA was divided evenly among several immunoSEQ plates. Profiling relied on immunoSEQ multiplex PCR, and the TCRdb table lists in-frame clones only, not all of them. The data show just over 95,000 clones, roughly two thirds seen once. Sequencing was done on a sample of memory CD8+ T cells sorted from blood. Specified subset: CD45RO+ cells pooled with CCR7-negative TemRA cells. The TCR was taken from a man aged 30 to 39 in good health. The J gene is TRBJ2-7, the V gene TRBV5-4, with 15 bases that match TRBD2. The CDR3 spells CASSSGLAGGPFVEQYF. DNA of the CDR3: TGTGCCAGCAGCAGTGGACTAGCGGGAGGGCCTTTCGTCGAGCAGTACTTC.